This record looks at one TCR beta chain sequence and its context. Its antigen is unknown. Base quality data are lacking; no much larger clone is found one base away. This entry comes from a study of regulatory T cells in long-lasting Graves disease (dated by TCRdb to the early 2020s). For the study in its entirety: In the newly diagnosed Graves' disease group, patients had been taking antithyroid drugs for less than 3 months. A total of some 33 samples were covered by TCR sequencing, comprising approximately 13 persistent and around 20 newly diagnosed Graves' disease patients. The study was registered as a clinical trial and conducted in China. Persistent Graves' disease patients were compared with newly diagnosed Graves' disease patients by peripheral blood TCR sequencing and RNA sequencing. The paper as a whole reports these results and caveats: Sequencing and analysis were restricted to the TCR beta chain. A larger number of public clonotypes was shared among persistent patients (more than 2,500) than among newly diagnosed patients (approximately 1,000). Persistent Graves' disease patients showed lower TCR Shannon entropy and fewer highly expanded clones than newly diagnosed patients, suggesting clonal expansion. As a limitation, the authors acknowledged that the small sample size may reduce accuracy. Preferential use of TRBV28, TRBJ1-2 and TRBJ2-5 was observed in persistent disease, whereas TRBV20-1 and TRBJ2-1 were favored in newly diagnosed disease. Peripheral blood alone was examined, since thyroid tissue, which constituted the primary lesion, could not be accessed.

This sample's time point label indicates: newly diagnosed GD, antithyroid drugs for less than 3 months. For both TCR sequencing and RNA sequencing, RNA was extracted from PBMCs using TRIzol. Graves' disease was diagnosed according to American Thyroid Association guidelines. The patients came from an endocrinology department in Xi'an, China. From each patient, 8 to 10 milliliters of peripheral blood was collected into an EDTA anticoagulant tube. PBMCs were isolated by Ficoll Paque Plus density gradient separation without further T cell sorting. RNA quality was checked with an Agilent 2100 Bioanalyzer and agarose gel, and concentration with a NanoDrop 2000. Library preparation used multiplex PCR. TCRdb names Illumina HiSeq 4000 as the instrument used. iRepertoire HTBI primers and Arm-PCR amplification of CDR3 regions were used to construct TCR beta libraries. Before sequencing, the PCR products went through gel purification. Processing in the source paper ran as follows. Across samples, about 63 TRBV and 13 to 15 TRBJ segments were identified and used for gene usage analysis of CDR3 amino acid clonotypes. COPE and FqMerger were used to merge the filtered high-quality paired reads into contigs. Contigs were aligned with BLAST to IMGT TRBV, TRBD and TRBJ reference genes, and CDR3 was defined per IMGT. Any clonotype with a frequency above 0.1% was counted as a highly expanded clone. Shannon entropy was used to measure repertoire diversity, and the Gini coefficient was used to measure V-J evenness. A clonotype was considered public if more than one individual shared it. TCRdb redid the processing of the public reads, applying fastp at Q25 and MiXCR, and retained in-frame beta chains. Rows merge per CDR3 protein into single entries with the most common DNA and genes. The V and J calls, along with clone size, are taken from TCRdb and not from the paper's own processing. The sample contains fewer than 550,000 distinct CDR3 sequences, about 15% of them found a single time. The leading ten clones occupy 20% to 25% of the sample.

For CDR1 and CDR2, the germline V gene lists ENHRY and SYGVKD. Trimming takes 10 bases off V and 6 bases off J; junction bases not matched to a gene: 18. The CDR3 measures 16 amino acids from cysteine to phenylalanine. Only the CDR3 part of the read is kept: 48 bases, read in frame from the first base. This same sample was also part of a study on T cells in Graves' hyperthyroidism and ophthalmopathy. In that second paper, the authors write: A patient counted as having stable Graves' hyperthyroidism if no progression to ophthalmopathy occurred over 18 months of follow-up. Hyperthyroidism patients were aged 18 to 65 years and newly diagnosed, with disease duration of less than 2 months. Exclusion was applied to patients with uncontrolled infections, other autoimmune diseases, pregnancy or lactation. Diagnoses relied on clinical symptoms, serum thyroxine and TRAb, thyroid ultrasound and orbital computed tomography. A first-round RT-PCR of the TCR CDR3 used the HTBI primer set with the Qiagen OneStep RT-PCR kit. Most expanded thyroid clonotypes (frequency above 0.001) were also found in blood, which suggests that blood repertoires may mirror thyroid immune responses. A 13 V-J signature model separated ophthalmopathy from stable hyperthyroidism, with 87.88% sensitivity and roughly 81% specificity in cross-validation and 80%/75% in testing. During validation, the model predicted progression to ophthalmopathy a median of about 6.5 months ahead of onset, with roughly 65% sensitivity and 72.22% specificity. TCR V-J signatures able to tell the groups apart were searched for in a discovery cohort of 90 to 100 patients, of whom 40 to 45 had Graves' ophthalmopathy and 57 had stable Graves' hyperthyroidism. Prospective prediction of ophthalmopathy was tested in an independent validation cohort consisting of under 20 hyperthyroidism patients and around 17 patients who later progressed to ophthalmopathy. The roughly 94 discovery patients were randomly split 7:3 into training and test sets. Thyroid tissue and blood T-cell repertoires from about 6 Graves' hyperthyroidism patients were also compared in the study. Following sampling, methimazole starting at 30 mg daily was given to hyperthyroidism patients, and high-dose intravenous methylprednisolone was given to ophthalmopathy patients. Libraries were constructed in a second round of multiplex PCR, after which size selection and purification were performed. Sequencing of the libraries was done on an Illumina HiSeq2000 using paired-end 100 bp reads. SOAPnuke was used to process the raw data, with reads discarded if the reads contained adapters or uncalled bases, had a mean Phred below 15, or lacked an exact constant-primer or identifier match. COPE v1.2.5 was used to merge high-quality paired reads, and clonotypes were defined as unique nucleotide sequences. MiTCR v1.1 was used to align the clonotypes against IMGT TRBV, TRBD and TRBJ reference segments. The analysis included only V-J combinations with a frequency above 0.0001, which together covered 99% to 99.2% of the repertoires. The TCS score was defined as F50 (clonal expansion) divided by E x V (chaos), with BLOSUM62-based TCRdist calculated between CDR3 peptides within each V-J. Welch's t-statistics and random forest reduced 500 to 650 V-J features to about 12, which were used in a naive Bayes classifier (R e1071). Sample size was not statistically predetermined, and blinding of investigators to group allocation was not performed. The paper describes TCR Vbeta CDR3 sequencing of 135 peripheral blood samples, made up of roughly 45 ophthalmopathy patients, more than 70 hyperthyroidism patients and about 17 progressor patients.

The starting material was peripheral blood mononuclear cells (PBMCs), obtained at new diagnosis, from a patient treated with antithyroid drugs. The receptor comes from a woman in her forties or fifties with Graves disease. Donor details come from another sample of the same person, matched by shared clones. The chain uses TRBV10-3 and TRBJ2-1, with 7 bases matching TRBD1. The CDR3 reads as follows: CASKGASSTGRNEQFF. Read as DNA, the sequence is TGTGCCAGCAAGGGGGCCAGCAGTACAGGCCGCAATGAGCAGTTCTTC.